These T cell receptor beta chains were read from a single sample in a study of metastatic and nonmetastatic thyroid tumors. From the PCR reads, TCRdb re-called clones with MiXCR. There are 65,000 to 70,000 clones in the sample; approximately 15% occur only once, and approximately 7% lies in the top ten. Sample: blood. Receptor source: a male donor with papillary thyroid cancer or a benign thyroid nodule (not recorded which). Some clones in this sample may be carry-over from other donors' samples. Each CDR3 is given with its conserved first and last residue. A D gene is named only where the DNA matches it firmly. The size field is filled for only some rows; it gives once, few, many or a size class.

clone_size	j_call	d_call	v_call	cdr3_nt	cdr3_aa
few	TRBJ1-2	TRBD1	TRBV6-4	TGTGCCATTCTCGACAGGGGAAACTATGGCTACACCTTC	CAILDRGNYGYTF
many	TRBJ2-5	-	TRBV12-3/TRBV12-4	TGTGCCAGCAGTTTCGAGGCCCTGGCGGCGGAGACCCAGTACTTC	CASSFEALAAETQYF
many	TRBJ1-2	-	TRBV9	TGTGCCAGCAGCGTAGACCAGGCGACTTTTAACTATGGCTACACCTTC	CASSVDQATFNYGYTF
-	TRBJ1-2	-	TRBV27	TGTGCCAGCAGTCCCGACAGGTACTATGGCTACACCTTC	CASSPDRYYGYTF
many	TRBJ2-1	TRBD2	TRBV27	TGTGCCAGCAGTCAACTAGCGGGGACTAGCTCCTACAATGAGCAGTTCTTC	CASSQLAGTSSYNEQFF
-	TRBJ2-7	-	TRBV7-2	TGTGCCATCAGCTTCATGTCAGGGGAAAGCGAGCAGTACTTC	CAISFMSGESEQYF
many	TRBJ2-6	-	TRBV19	TGTGCCAGTAGTGCAGGGTACGGGGCCAACGTCCTGACTTTC	CASSAGYGANVLTF
many	TRBJ2-1	TRBD2	TRBV27	TGTGCCAGCAGTTGGCGGGAGTCCAACAATGAGCAGTTCTTC	CASSWRESNNEQFF
-	TRBJ2-5	-	TRBV24-1	TGTGCCACCAGTGCGGGCCCAGGCTGGTACCAAGAGACCCAGTACTTC	CATSAGPGWYQETQYF
many	TRBJ2-1	-	TRBV4-1	TGCGCCAGCAGCCAAGTAGGCAGGACGAGTCTTAGGTGGCGTGAGCAGTTCTTC	CASSQVGRTSLRWREQFF
many	TRBJ1-1	-	TRBV10-1	TGCGCCAGCAGTAGCGGGCACCAAAACACTGAAGCTTTCTTT	CASSSGHQNTEAFF
many	TRBJ1-4	TRBD1	TRBV5-8	TGTGCCAGCAGCACACAGGGGGTCGCAAAACTGTTTTTT	CASSTQGVAKLFF
-	TRBJ2-2	TRBD2	TRBV5-1	TGCGCCAGCAGCGGACTAGCGGGAGGGTACGGGGAGCTGTTTTTT	CASSGLAGGYGELFF
many	TRBJ2-3	TRBD2	TRBV5-1	TGCGCCAGCTCGGCGGGAGACAGTTCAGATACGCAGTATTTT	CASSAGDSSDTQYF
once	TRBJ2-3	TRBD2	TRBV14	TGTGCCAGCAGAAGGGCGGGAGCGGCAGATACGCAGTATTTT	CASRRAGAADTQYF
many	TRBJ1-1	-	TRBV7-8	TGTGCCAGCAGCCGGGCGGGGGCCGACACTGAAGCTTTCTTT	CASSRAGADTEAFF
-	TRBJ2-1	-	TRBV20-1	TGCAGTGCTGGTTATGTCGGACTTTACAATGAGCAGTTCTTC	CSAGYVGLYNEQFF
many	TRBJ2-1	TRBD2	TRBV10-1	TGCGCCAGCAGTGAGTCGGGGACTAGCGGGAGTAAGATACTCTTC	CASSESGTSGSKILF
-	TRBJ2-1	TRBD2	TRBV5-1	TGCGCCAGCAGCCCCACGGGGACTAGAGGGAGTGGGAATGAGCAGTTATTC	CASSPTGTRGSGNEQLF
many	TRBJ1-5	-	TRBV27	TGTGCCAGCAGTTTTGAGGGGCCAAATCAGCCCCAGCATTTT	CASSFEGPNQPQHF
many	TRBJ2-1	-	TRBV20-1	TGCAGTGCTAGAGCCGGCAACTGGGCGTTCTTC	CSARAGNWAFF
-	TRBJ2-4	TRBD2	TRBV4-1	TGCGCCAGCAGCCCGGGACTAGCGGGAGGTGCGGCCAAAAACATTCAGTACTTC	CASSPGLAGGAAKNIQYF
many	TRBJ1-1	-	TRBV19	TGTGCCAGTAGTGGCCGGGGCGGGAACACTGAAGCTTTCTTT	CASSGRGGNTEAFF
many	TRBJ2-1	-	TRBV6-1	TGTGCCAGCAGTGAAATCATCGGACGAGCAGGTGAGCAGTTCTTC	CASSEIIGRAGEQFF
many	TRBJ2-3	-	TRBV5-1	TGCGCCAGCAGTCGGGAGCGGGGCACAGATACGCAGTATTTT	CASSRERGTDTQYF
-	TRBJ2-3	TRBD2	TRBV6-4	TGTGCCAGCAGGGAACTAGCGGGGGGCACAGATACGCAGTATTTT	CASRELAGGTDTQYF
many	TRBJ1-6	-	TRBV5-5	TGTGCCAGCAGTCAAATGGGCGGAGTCGATAATTCACCCCTCCACTTT	CASSQMGGVDNSPLHF
many	TRBJ2-1	TRBD2	TRBV5-8	TGTGCCAGCAGCTTAGTCCTAGCGGTCCACAATGAGCAGTTCTTC	CASSLVLAVHNEQFF
many	TRBJ2-2	-	TRBV20-1	TGCAGTGCTAGAGCTCCGTCTAGGGGCCGCCCGGACACCGGGGAGCTGTTTTTT	CSARAPSRGRPDTGELFF
few	TRBJ2-5	-	TRBV27	TGTGCCAGCAGTATCGGGGCCAAGGGGACACAGTACTTC	CASSIGAKGTQYF
-	TRBJ2-7	-	TRBV6-2/TRBV6-3	TGTGCCAGCAGTTACCTGGTGCCCTACGATCAGTACTTC	CASSYLVPYDQYF
many	TRBJ2-2	-	TRBV6-5	TGTGCCAGCAGTTACAGAACCGGGGAGCTGTTTTTT	CASSYRTGELFF
many	TRBJ2-3	-	TRBV2	TGTGCCAGCGACCGGGGCACAGATACGCAGTATTTT	CASDRGTDTQYF
-	TRBJ1-2	-	TRBV4-3	TGCGCCAGCAGCCAAGAAGGTCAGGACAGCGCATATGGCTACACCTTC	CASSQEGQDSAYGYTF
many	TRBJ1-6	-	TRBV6-1	TGTGCCAGCAGTTCCCGTGAAGGGTGGTACAATTCACCCCTCCACTTT	CASSSREGWYNSPLHF
many	TRBJ2-3	-	TRBV6-5	TGTGCCAGCAGTTACATTGGTGGAACAGATACGCAGTATTTT	CASSYIGGTDTQYF
many	TRBJ1-5	-	TRBV5-1	TGCGCCAGCAGCTTGCAGGGAAATAGCAATCAGCCCCAGCATTTT	CASSLQGNSNQPQHF
-	TRBJ1-5	-	TRBV5-8	TGTGCCAGCAGCTTGAGAGTGTCGGGAAGCAATCAGCCCCAGCATTTT	CASSLRVSGSNQPQHF
many	TRBJ2-5	TRBD1	TRBV5-4	TGTGCCAGCAGCTCACCCGGGACAGAAGAGACCCAGTACTTC	CASSSPGTEETQYF
many	TRBJ1-3	-	TRBV27	TGTGCCAGCAGGCTTACAGGAGACTCTGGAAACACCATATATTTT	CASRLTGDSGNTIYF
many	TRBJ1-2	TRBD1	TRBV20-1	TGCAGTGCTAGAGATAGGCAGGGGGGCGTTGGCTACACCTTC	CSARDRQGGVGYTF
-	TRBJ2-1	-	TRBV12-3/TRBV12-4	TGTGCCAGCAGTTTAGGGTTGCGGAATGAGCAGTTCTTC	CASSLGLRNEQFF
many	TRBJ2-1	TRBD2	TRBV20-1	TGCAGTGCTAGAGGCGGGAGGGACCGCTACAATGAGCAGTTCTTC	CSARGGRDRYNEQFF
many	TRBJ1-2	-	TRBV10-3	TGTGCCATCAGTGATGGGGGCTACTATGGCTACACCTTC	CAISDGGYYGYTF
many	TRBJ2-2	-	TRBV10-1	TGCGCCAGCAGTGCGCTTCACACCGGGGAGCTGTTTTTT	CASSALHTGELFF
-	TRBJ2-5	-	TRBV7-6	TGTGCCAGCAGCTTTAGGACAGACGGAATGACCCAGTACTTC	CASSFRTDGMTQYF
-	TRBJ2-7	TRBD2	TRBV6-2/TRBV6-3	TGTGCCAGCAGTTACGGAAGCGGGAGTCTCCACAAGCAGTACTTC	CASSYGSGSLHKQYF
many	TRBJ2-4	TRBD2	TRBV6-2/TRBV6-3	TGTGCCAGCAGTTCCAAACCGGGACTAGCGGGATTTCAGAACATTCAGTACTTC	CASSSKPGLAGFQNIQYF
many	TRBJ2-4	-	TRBV6-1	TGTGCCAGCAGTCCCCGCACGGGATTGGAAGCCAAAAACATTCAGTACTTC	CASSPRTGLEAKNIQYF
-	TRBJ2-1	TRBD2	TRBV20-1	TGCAGTGCTAGCGGCCATCCGGGACTAGTAGTTTCGTTCTTC	CSASGHPGLVVSFF
many	TRBJ2-5	TRBD2	TRBV10-1	TGCGCCAGCAGTGCCCCGGGAGGGCAAGAGACCCAGTACTTC	CASSAPGGQETQYF